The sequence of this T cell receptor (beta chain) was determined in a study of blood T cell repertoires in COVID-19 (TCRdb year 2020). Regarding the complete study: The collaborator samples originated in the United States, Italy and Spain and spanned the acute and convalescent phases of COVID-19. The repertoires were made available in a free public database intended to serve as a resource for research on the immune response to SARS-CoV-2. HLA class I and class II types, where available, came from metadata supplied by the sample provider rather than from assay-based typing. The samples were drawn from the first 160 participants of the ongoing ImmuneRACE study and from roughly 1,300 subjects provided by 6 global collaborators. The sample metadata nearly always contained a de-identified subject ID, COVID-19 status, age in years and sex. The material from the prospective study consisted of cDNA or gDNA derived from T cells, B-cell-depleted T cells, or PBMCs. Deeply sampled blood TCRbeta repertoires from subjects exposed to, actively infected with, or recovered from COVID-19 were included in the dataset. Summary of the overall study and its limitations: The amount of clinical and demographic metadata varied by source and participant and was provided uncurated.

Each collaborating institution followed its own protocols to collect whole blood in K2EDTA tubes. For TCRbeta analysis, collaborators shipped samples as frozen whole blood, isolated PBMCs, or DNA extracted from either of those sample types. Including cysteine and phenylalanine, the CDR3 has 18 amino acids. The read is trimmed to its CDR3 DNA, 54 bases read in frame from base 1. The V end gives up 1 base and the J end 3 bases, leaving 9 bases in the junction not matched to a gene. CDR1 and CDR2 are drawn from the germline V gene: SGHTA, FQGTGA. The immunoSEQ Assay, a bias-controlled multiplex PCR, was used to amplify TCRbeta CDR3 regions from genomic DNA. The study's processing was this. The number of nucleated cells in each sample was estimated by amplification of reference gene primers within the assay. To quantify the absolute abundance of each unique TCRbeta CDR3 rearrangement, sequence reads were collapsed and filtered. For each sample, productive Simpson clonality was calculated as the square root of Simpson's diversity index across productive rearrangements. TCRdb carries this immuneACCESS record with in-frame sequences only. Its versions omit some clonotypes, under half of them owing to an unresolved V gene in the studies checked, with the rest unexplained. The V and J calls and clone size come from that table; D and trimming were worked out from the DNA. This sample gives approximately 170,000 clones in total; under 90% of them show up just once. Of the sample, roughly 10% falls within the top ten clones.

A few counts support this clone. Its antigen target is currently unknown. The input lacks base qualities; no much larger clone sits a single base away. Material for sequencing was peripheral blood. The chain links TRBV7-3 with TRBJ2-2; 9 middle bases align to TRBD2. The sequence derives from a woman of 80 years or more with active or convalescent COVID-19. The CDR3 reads CASSLRGGRASYTGELFF. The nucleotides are TGTGCCAGCAGCTTAAGGGGCGGGAGGGCCTCCTACACCGGGGAGCTGTTTTTT. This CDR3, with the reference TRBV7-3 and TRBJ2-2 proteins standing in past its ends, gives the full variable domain GAGVSQTPSNKVTEKGKYVELRCDPISGHTALYWYRQSLGQGPEFLIYFQGTGAADDSGLPNDRFFAVRPEGSVSTLKIQRTERGDSAVYLCASSLRGGRASYTGELFFGEGSRLTVL.